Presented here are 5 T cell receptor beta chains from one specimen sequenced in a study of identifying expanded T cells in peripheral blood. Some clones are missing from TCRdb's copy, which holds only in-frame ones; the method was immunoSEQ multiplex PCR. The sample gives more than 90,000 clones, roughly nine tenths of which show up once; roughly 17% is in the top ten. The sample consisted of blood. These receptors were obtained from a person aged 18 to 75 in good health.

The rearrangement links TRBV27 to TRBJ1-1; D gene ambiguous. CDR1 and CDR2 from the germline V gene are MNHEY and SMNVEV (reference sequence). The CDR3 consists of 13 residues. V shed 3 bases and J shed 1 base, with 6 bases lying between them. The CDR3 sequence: CASSFVPNTEAFF. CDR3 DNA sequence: TGTGCCAGCAGTTTCGTACCGAACACTGAAGCTTTCTTT.

The CDR3 sequence is CASSPNRMAKNIQYF. Written as DNA, the CDR3 is TGCGCCAGCTCCCCAAACCGGATGGCCAAAAACATTCAGTACTTC. The rearrangement joins TRBV4-3 to TRBJ2-4; D is ambiguous. Germline CDR1 is LGHNA and CDR2 is YSLEER. Between the trimmed V and J ends, which lost 8 bases and 1 base, there was a span of 15 bases. The CDR3 runs 15 residues.

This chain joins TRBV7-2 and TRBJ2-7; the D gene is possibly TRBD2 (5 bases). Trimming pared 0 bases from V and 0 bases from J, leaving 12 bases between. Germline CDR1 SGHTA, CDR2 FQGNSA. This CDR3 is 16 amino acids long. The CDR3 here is CASSLARGLSSYEQYF. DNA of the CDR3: TGTGCCAGCAGCTTAGCGCGAGGGCTCAGCTCCTACGAGCAGTACTTC.

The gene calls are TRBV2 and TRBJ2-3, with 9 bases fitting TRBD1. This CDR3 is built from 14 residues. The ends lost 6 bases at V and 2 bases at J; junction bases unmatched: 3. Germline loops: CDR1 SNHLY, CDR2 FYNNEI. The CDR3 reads CASRGQGVTDTQYF. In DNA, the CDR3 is TGTGCCAGCAGGGGACAGGGAGTCACAGATACGCAGTATTTT.

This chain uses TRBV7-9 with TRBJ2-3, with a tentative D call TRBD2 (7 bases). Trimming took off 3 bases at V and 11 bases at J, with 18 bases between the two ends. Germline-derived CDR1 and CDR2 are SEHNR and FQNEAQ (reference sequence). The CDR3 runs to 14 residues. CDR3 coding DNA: TGTGCCAGCAGCTTGGGCCAGGGAGGGGGTAAGCAGTATTTT. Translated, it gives CASSLGQGGGKQYF.